These T cell receptor beta chains were read from a single sample in a study of identical twins. TCRdb re-called the 5' RACE reads through MiXCR, storing one row per CDR3 protein. Of 1.5 million to 2 million distinct CDR3 sequences listed, around a third are singletons. The sequenced sample was cord blood. The receptors stem from a newborn girl in good health. The CDR3 runs from the conserved cysteine through the conserved F or W. The D gene is left open where the match is weak. Some rows mark clone size as missing; the rest say once, few, many or name a class of expanded clone.

TRBJ1-4,TRBV20-1,NA,TRBD1,CSASDGTGVEKLFF,TGCAGTGCTAGTGACGGGACAGGGGTTGAAAAACTGTTTTTT
TRBJ2-5,TRBV10-3,NA,TRBD2,CATSTSGEETQYF,TGTGCCACGTCTACTAGCGGGGAGGAGACCCAGTACTTC
TRBJ2-2,TRBV11-2,NA,NA,CASSLDGLPYGELFF,TGTGCCAGCAGCTTGGATGGACTGCCATACGGGGAGCTGTTTTTT
TRBJ2-5,TRBV29-1,NA,TRBD1,CSAHPQGRTQYF,TGCAGCGCACATCCACAGGGGAGGACCCAGTACTTC
TRBJ2-1,TRBV6-2/TRBV6-3,NA,TRBD2,CASSYGTSGGKWSYNEQFF,TGTGCCAGCAGTTACGGGACTAGCGGGGGGAAGTGGTCCTACAATGAGCAGTTCTTC
TRBJ2-1,TRBV7-2,few,TRBD2,CASSLTSGGYEQFF,TGTGCCAGCAGCCTTACTAGCGGGGGGTATGAGCAGTTCTTC
TRBJ2-1,TRBV6-5,NA,TRBD2,CATQLAGGPREQFF,TGTGCCACCCAACTAGCGGGAGGGCCTCGTGAGCAGTTCTTC
TRBJ2-5,TRBV28,NA,TRBD2,CASSFPSGSPGNEQYF,TGTGCCAGCAGTTTTCCCAGCGGGAGTCCCGGGAATGAGCAGTACTTC
TRBJ2-1,TRBV29-1,NA,NA,CSVEVPFSSYNEQFF,TGCAGCGTTGAAGTTCCCTTTAGCTCCTACAATGAGCAGTTCTTC
TRBJ2-1,TRBV4-2,NA,TRBD2,CASSSHGTISYDEQFF,TGTGCCAGCAGCTCCCACGGGACTATCTCCTACGATGAGCAGTTCTTC
TRBJ2-7,TRBV5-1,many,NA,CASSLDGAAFFQYF,TGCGCCAGCAGCTTGGACGGGGCAGCTTTCTTTCAGTACTTC
TRBJ1-1,TRBV24-1,few,TRBD1,CATSDISGRGTGNTEAFF,TGTGCCACCAGTGATATATCGGGTAGGGGGACAGGGAACACTGAAGCTTTCTTT
TRBJ2-7,TRBV4-2,NA,NA,CASSQEARDYEQYF,TGTGCCAGCAGCCAAGAGGCCAGGGACTACGAGCAGTACTTC
TRBJ2-3,TRBV5-1,NA,TRBD2,CASSLKSLAGTDTQYF,TGCGCCAGCAGCTTGAAGTCCCTAGCGGGGACAGATACGCAGTATTTT
TRBJ1-2,TRBV3-1,few,TRBD1,CASSQADRGQRGYTF,TGTGCCAGCAGCCAAGCCGACAGGGGGCAAAGGGGCTACACCTTC
TRBJ1-2,TRBV12-3/TRBV12-4,NA,TRBD1,CASSLVWTGGFYGYTF,TGTGCCAGCAGTTTAGTCTGGACAGGGGGCTTCTATGGCTACACCTTC
TRBJ2-3,TRBV20-1,NA,NA,CSTRDQTFPSTDTQYF,TGCAGTACTAGAGATCAAACTTTCCCTAGCACAGATACGCAGTATTTT
TRBJ2-7,TRBV12-3/TRBV12-4,few,NA,CASSPNGGEQYF,TGTGCCAGCAGCCCTAATGGGGGCGAGCAGTACTTC
TRBJ2-3,TRBV6-1,NA,NA,CATYRTLASVADTQYF,TGTGCCACCTATAGGACTTTAGCAAGCGTAGCAGATACGCAGTATTTT
TRBJ2-4,TRBV28,once,TRBD2,CASSFGGSSDNEQYF,TGTGCCAGCAGTTTTGGCGGGAGTTCCGACAATGAGCAGTACTTC
TRBJ2-3,TRBV5-1,many,NA,CASCSLSSPETSTQYF,TGCGCCAGCTGCTCATTGTCTTCCCCCGAAACGAGTACGCAGTATTTT
TRBJ2-1,TRBV20-1,few,NA,CSARDSGFNEQFF,TGCAGTGCTAGAGATTCGGGGTTCAATGAGCAGTTCTTC
TRBJ2-1,TRBV10-3,few,NA,CAISEYGGINEQFF,TGTGCCATCAGTGAGTATGGAGGGATTAATGAGCAGTTCTTC
TRBJ2-1,TRBV5-6,few,NA,CASSLAQEQFF,TGTGCCAGCAGCTTGGCACAGGAGCAGTTCTTC
TRBJ2-7,TRBV6-1,NA,NA,CVSKQGSSYNEQYF,TGTGTCAGCAAGCAGGGGAGCTCCTACAATGAGCAGTACTTC
TRBJ1-1,TRBV20-1,NA,NA,CSASNVGDTEAFF,TGCAGTGCTTCTAATGTAGGGGACACTGAAGCTTTCTTT
TRBJ1-2,TRBV3-1,NA,NA,CASSQDIRGYGYTF,TGTGCCAGCAGCCAAGATATTCGGGGCTATGGCTACACCTTC